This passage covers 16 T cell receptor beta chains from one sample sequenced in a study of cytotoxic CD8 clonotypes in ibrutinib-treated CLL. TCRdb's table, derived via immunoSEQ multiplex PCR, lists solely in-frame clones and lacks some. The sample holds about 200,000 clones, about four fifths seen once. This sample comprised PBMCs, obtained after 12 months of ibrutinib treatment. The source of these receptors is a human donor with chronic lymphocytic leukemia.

The CDR3 nucleotides are TGTGCCAGTAGTATAGGAAACAGGGGAGGAAGATCGAACACTGAAGCTTTCTTT. Protein product: CASSIGNRGGRSNTEAFF. This chain connects TRBV19 to TRBJ1-1; TRBD1 agrees at 7 bases. CDR1 is LNHDA, CDR2 SQIVND, per germline (reference sequence). The V and J ends lost 1 base and 1 base, in that order; junction bases with no gene match: 12. The length of the CDR3 is 18 residues.

DNA for the CDR3: TGTGCAAGTCGTTCCCTAAACGAGGGGTCTGGGGAGACCCAGTACTTC. Residues: CASRSLNEGSGETQYF. The gene calls are TRBV12-2 and TRBJ2-5. TRBV12-2 is a recognized pseudogene. The CDR3 has 16 amino acids.

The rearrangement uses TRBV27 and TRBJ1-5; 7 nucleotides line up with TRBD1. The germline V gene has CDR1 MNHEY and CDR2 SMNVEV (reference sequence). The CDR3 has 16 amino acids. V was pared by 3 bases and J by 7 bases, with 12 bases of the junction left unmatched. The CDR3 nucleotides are TGTGCCAGCAGTTTCCAGTACAGGGGTCGGGCCCAGCCCCAGCATTTT. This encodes CASSFQYRGRAQPQHF.

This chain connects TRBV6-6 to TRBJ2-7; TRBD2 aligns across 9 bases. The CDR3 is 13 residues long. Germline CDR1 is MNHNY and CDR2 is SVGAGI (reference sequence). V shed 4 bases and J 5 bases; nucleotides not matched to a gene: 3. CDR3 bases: TGTGCCAGCAGTTTTCGACTAGCGGACGAGCAGTACTTC. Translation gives CASSFRLADEQYF.

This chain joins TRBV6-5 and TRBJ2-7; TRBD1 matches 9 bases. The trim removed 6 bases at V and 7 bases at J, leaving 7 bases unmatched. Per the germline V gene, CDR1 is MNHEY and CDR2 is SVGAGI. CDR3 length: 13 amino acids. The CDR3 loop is CASRGGTGREQYF. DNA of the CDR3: TGTGCCAGCAGGGGCGGGACAGGGAGGGAGCAGTACTTC.

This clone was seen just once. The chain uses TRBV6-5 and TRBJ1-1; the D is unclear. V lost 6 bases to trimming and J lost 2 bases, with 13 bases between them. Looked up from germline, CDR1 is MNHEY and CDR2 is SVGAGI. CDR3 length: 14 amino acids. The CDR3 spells CASRMDGSNTEAFF. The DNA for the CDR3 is TGTGCCAGCAGGATGGACGGATCAAACACTGAAGCTTTCTTT.

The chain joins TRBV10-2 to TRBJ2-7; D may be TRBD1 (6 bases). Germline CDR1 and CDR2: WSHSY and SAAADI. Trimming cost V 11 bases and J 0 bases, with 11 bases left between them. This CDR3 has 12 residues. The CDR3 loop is CARRDNSYEQYF. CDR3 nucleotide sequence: TGCGCCCGACGGGACAACTCCTACGAGCAGTACTTC.

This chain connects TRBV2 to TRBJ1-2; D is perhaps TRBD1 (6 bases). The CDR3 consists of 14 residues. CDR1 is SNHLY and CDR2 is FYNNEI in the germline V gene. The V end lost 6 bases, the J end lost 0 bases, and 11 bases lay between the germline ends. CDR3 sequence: CASSEDRANYGYTF. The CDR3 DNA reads TGTGCCAGCAGCGAGGACAGAGCTAACTATGGCTACACCTTC.

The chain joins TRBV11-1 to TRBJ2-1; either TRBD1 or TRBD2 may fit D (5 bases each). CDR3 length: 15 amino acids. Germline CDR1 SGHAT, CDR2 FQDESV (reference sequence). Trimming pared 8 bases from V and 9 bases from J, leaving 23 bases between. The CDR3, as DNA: TGTGCCAGCGGCGCGTATGGGGGACCGCTCGGTGAGCAGTTCTTC. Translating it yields CASGAYGGPLGEQFF.

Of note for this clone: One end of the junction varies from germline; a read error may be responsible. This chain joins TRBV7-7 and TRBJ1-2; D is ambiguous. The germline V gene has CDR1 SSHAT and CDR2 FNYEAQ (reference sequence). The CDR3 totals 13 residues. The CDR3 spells CASSPLGRYGYTF. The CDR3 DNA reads TGTGCTAGCAGTCCCTTAGGGCGATATGGCTACACCTTC.

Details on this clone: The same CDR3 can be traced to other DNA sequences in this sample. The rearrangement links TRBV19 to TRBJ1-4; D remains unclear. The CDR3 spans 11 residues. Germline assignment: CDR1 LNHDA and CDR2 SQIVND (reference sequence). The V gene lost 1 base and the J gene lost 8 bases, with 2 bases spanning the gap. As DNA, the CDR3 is TGTGCCAGTAGTATAGGGGAAAAACTGTTTTTT. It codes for CASSIGEKLFF.

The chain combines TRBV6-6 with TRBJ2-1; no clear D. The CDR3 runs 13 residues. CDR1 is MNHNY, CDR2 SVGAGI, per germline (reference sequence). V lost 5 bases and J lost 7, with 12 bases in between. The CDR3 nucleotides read TGTGCCAGCAGTCCCGACCCCCAAAATGAGCAGTTCTTC. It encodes CASSPDPQNEQFF.

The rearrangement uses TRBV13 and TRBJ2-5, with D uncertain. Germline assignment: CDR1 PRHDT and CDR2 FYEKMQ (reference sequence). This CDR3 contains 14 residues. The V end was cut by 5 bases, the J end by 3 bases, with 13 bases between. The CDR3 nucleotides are TGTGCCAGCAGCCCGCAGGCGGTGGAAGAGACCCAGTACTTC. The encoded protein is CASSPQAVEETQYF. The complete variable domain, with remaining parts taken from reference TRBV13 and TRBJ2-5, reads AAGVIQSPRHLIKEKRETATLKCYPIPRHDTVYWYQQGPGQDPQFLISFYEKMQSDKGSIPDRFSAQQFSDYHSELNMSSLELGDSALYFCASSPQAVEETQYFGPGTRLLVL.

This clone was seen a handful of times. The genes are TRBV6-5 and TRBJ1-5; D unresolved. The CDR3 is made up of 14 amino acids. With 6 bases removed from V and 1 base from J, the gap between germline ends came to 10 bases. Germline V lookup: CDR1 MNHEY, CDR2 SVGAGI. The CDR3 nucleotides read TGTGCCAGCAGCCCAGGCAGGAGCAATCAGCCCCAGCATTTT. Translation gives CASSPGRSNQPQHF.

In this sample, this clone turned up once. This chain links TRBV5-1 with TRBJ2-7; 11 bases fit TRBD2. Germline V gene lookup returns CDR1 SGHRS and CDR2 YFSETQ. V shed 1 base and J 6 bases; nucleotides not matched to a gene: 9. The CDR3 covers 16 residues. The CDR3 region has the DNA TGCGCCAGCAGCTTGACCCTAGCGGGAGGCCGGGGCGAGCAGTACTTC. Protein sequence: CASSLTLAGGRGEQYF.

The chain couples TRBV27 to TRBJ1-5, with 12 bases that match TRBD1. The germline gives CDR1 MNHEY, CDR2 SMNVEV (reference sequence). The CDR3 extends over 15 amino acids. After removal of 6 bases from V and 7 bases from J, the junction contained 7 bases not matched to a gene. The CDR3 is CASRVGQGARQPQHF. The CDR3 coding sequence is TGTGCCAGCAGGGTGGGACAGGGGGCTCGGCAGCCCCAGCATTTT.